This TCR beta chain was observed in a study of OX40 agonist ivuxolimab in advanced cancers. Generated by immunoSEQ multiplex PCR, the TCRdb table keeps only in-frame clones and is missing some. The table shows roughly 63,000 clones, with roughly 87% occurring only once. The CDR3 runs 14 residues. Deletions cut 0 bases from V and 10 bases from J, with 12 bases between. The germline V gene has CDR1 MNHNS and CDR2 SASEGT. The chain recombines TRBV6-1 with TRBJ2-2; D possibly corresponds to TRBD2 (5 bases). The sequence was obtained from an adult with an advanced solid tumor such as melanoma, head and neck, liver or kidney cancer. The source material was CD4+ or CD8+ T cells sorted from blood, sampled in a trial of the OX40 agonist ivuxolimab. CDR3 protein: CASSEALFGVELFF. The CDR3 DNA reads as TGTGCCAGCAGTGAAGCGCTTTTCGGGGTGGAGCTGTTTTTT.